The present T cell receptor (beta chain) was sequenced within a study of blood T cell repertoires in COVID-19. Study details: Collection of acute and convalescent COVID-19 samples took place in the United States, Italy and Spain. T cells, B-cell-depleted T cells, or PBMCs supplied cDNA or gDNA.

There are 17 residues in the CDR3. V was shortened by 0 bases and J by 7 bases, with 16 bases between the two germline ends. The germline V gene has CDR1 MGHRA and CDR2 YSYEKL. Original methodology: From reference gene primer amplification, estimates of nucleated cell counts were derived. Profiling relied on immunoSEQ multiplex PCR, and the TCRdb table lists in-frame clones only, not all of them. The DNA gave D and trimming, while V, J and clone size come from that table. This sample has over 150,000 clones, with roughly 88% found just once. The chain carries TRBV4-1 and TRBJ1-6, with a tentative D call TRBD1 (5 bases). This sequence originates from a man between 45 and 60 years old with COVID-19, enrolled during active disease. Sequenced: peripheral blood. The DNA of the CDR3 is TGCGCCAGCAGCCAAGAAAGTCCCCCGGAGGGGAATTCACCCCTCCACTTT. It is translated as CASSQESPPEGNSPLHF.